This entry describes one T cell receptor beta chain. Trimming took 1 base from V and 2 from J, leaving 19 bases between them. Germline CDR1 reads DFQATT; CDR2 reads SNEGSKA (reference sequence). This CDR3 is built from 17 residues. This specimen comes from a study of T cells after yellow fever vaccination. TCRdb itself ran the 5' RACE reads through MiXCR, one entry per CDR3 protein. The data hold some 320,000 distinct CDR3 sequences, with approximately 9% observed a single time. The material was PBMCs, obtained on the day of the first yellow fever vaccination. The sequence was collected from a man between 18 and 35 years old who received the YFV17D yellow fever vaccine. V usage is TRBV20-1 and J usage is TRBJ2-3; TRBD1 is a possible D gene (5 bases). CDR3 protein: CSARAPWIQGYTDTQYF. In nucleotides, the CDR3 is TGCAGTGCTAGAGCTCCCTGGATCCAGGGATACACAGATACGCAGTATTTT.